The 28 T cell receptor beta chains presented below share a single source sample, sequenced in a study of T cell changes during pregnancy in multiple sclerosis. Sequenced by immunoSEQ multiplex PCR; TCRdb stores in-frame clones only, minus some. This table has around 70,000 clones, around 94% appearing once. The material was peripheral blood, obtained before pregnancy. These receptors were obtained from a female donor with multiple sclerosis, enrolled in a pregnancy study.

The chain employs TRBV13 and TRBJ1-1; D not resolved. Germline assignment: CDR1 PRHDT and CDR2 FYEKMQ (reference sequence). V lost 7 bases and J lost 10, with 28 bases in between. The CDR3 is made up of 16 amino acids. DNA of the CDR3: TGTGCCAGCATATCAAGCCCAGGCAGGAGGCCAGTTGGAGCTTTCTTT. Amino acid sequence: CASISSPGRRPVGAFF. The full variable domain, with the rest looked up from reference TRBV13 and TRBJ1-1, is AAGVIQSPRHLIKEKRETATLKCYPIPRHDTVYWYQQGPGQDPQFLISFYEKMQSDKGSIPDRFSAQQFSDYHSELNMSSLELGDSALYFCASISSPGRRPVGAFFGQGTRLTVV.

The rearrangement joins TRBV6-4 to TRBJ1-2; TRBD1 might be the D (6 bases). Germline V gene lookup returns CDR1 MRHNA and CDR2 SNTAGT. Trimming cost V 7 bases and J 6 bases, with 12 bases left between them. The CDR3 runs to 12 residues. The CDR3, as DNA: TGTGCCAGCAAAATAACAGGGCATGGCTACACCTTC. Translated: CASKITGHGYTF.

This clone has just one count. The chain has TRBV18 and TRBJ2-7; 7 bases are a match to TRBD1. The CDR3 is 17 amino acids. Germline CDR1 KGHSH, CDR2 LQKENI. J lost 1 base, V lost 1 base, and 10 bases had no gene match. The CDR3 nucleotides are TGTGCCAGCTCACCACGTCCCGGACAGGCCACTTCCTACGAGCAGTACTTC. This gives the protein CASSPRPGQATSYEQYF.

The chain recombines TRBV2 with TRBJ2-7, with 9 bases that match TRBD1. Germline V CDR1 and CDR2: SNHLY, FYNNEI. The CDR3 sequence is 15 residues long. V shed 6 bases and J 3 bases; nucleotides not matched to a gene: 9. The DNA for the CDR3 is TGTGCCAGCAGGACCTCTTCGACAGGGGGCTACGAGCAGTACTTC. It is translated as CASRTSSTGGYEQYF. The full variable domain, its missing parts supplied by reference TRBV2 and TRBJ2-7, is EPEVTQTPSHQVTQMGQEVILRCVPISNHLYFYWYRQILGQKVEFLVSFYNNEISEKSEIFDDQFSVERPDGSNFTLKIRSTKLEDSAMYFCASRTSSTGGYEQYFGPGTRLTVT.

The CDR3 region has the DNA TGTGCCAGCAGCTTGGTTCCGGGGATAGGTTTGGATGGCTACACCTTC. Translation gives CASSLVPGIGLDGYTF. The rearrangement links TRBV5-5 to TRBJ1-2; D uncertain. CDR1 and CDR2 from the germline V gene are SGHKS and YYEKEE (reference sequence). The CDR3 runs 16 residues. Trimming took 0 bases from V and 6 from J, leaving 18 bases between them.

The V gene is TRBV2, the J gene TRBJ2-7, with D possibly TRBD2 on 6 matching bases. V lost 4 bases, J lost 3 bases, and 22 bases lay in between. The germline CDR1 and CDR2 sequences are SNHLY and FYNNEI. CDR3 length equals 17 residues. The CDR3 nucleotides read TGTGCCAGCAGTGTGGGGGGTGGGCCAGGGCGAAACTACGAGCAGTACTTC. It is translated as CASSVGGGPGRNYEQYF.

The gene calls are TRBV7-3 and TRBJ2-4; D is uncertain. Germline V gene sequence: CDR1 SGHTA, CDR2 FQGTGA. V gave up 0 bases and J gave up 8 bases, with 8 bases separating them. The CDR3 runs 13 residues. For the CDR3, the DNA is TGTGCCAGCAGCTTAACCCTTCTAGACATTCAGTACTTC. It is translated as CASSLTLLDIQYF.

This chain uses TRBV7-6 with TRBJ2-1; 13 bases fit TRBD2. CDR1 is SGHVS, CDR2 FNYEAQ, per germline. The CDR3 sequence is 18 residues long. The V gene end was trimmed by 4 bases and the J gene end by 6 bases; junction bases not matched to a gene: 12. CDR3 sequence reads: CASSYFQRLAGGPNEQFF. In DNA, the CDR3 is TGTGCCAGCAGCTATTTCCAAAGACTAGCGGGAGGTCCCAATGAGCAGTTCTTC.

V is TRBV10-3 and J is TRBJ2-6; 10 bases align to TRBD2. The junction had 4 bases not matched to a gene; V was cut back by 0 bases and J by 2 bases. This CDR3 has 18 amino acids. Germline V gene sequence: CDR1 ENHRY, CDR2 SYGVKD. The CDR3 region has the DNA TGTGCCATCAGTGAGTCCGGGCTAGCGGGAGCTGGGGCCAACGTCCTGACTTTC. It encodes CAISESGLAGAGANVLTF.

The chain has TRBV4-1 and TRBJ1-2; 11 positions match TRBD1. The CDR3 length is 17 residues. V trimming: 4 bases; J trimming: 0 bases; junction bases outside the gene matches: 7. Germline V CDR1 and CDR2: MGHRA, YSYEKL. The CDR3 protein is CASSPGTGGNANYGYTF. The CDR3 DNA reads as TGCGCCAGCAGCCCTGGGACAGGGGGGAATGCTAACTATGGCTACACCTTC.

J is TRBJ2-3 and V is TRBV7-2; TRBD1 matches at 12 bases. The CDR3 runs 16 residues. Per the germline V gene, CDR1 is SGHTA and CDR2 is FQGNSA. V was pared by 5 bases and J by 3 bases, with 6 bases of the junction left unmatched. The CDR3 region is CASSKGQGAWTDTQYF. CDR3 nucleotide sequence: TGTGCCAGCAGCAAGGGACAGGGGGCTTGGACAGATACGCAGTATTTT.

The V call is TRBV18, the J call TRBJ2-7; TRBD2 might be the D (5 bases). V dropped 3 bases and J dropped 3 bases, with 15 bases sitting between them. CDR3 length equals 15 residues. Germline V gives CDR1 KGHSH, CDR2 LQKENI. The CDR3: CASSPPGSISYEQYF. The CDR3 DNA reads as TGTGCCAGCTCACCGCCGGGATCCATTAGCTACGAGCAGTACTTC. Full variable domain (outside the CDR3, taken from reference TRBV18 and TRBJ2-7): NAGVMQNPRHLVRRRGQEARLRCSPMKGHSHVYWYRQLPEEGLKFMVYLQKENIIDESGMPKERFSAEFPKEGPSILRIQQVVRGDSAAYFCASSPPGSISYEQYFGPGTRLTVT.

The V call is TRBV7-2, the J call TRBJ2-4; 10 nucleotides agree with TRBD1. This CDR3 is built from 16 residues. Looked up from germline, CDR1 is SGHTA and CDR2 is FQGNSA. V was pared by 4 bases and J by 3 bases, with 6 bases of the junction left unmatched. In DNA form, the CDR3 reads TGTGCCAGCAGCTACGGGACAGGGGTTGACAAAAACATTCAGTACTTC. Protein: CASSYGTGVDKNIQYF.

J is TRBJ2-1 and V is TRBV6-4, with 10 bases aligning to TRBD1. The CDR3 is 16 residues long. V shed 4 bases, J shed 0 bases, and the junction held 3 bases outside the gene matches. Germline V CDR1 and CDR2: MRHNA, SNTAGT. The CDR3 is CASSGDRGSSYNEQFF. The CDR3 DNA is TGTGCCAGCAGTGGGGACAGGGGAAGCTCCTACAATGAGCAGTTCTTC.

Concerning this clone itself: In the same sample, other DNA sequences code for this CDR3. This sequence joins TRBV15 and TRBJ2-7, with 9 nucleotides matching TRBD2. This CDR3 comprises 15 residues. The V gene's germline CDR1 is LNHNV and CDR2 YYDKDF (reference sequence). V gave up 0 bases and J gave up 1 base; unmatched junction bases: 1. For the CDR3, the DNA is TGTGCCACCAGCAGAGAAGCGGGAGGTTCCTACGAGCAGTACTTC. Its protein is CATSREAGGSYEQYF.

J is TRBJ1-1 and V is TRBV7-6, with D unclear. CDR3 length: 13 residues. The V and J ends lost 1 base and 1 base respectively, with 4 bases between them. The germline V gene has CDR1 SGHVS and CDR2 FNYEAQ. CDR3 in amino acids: CASSLGQNTEAFF. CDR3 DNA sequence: TGTGCCAGCAGCTTAGGTCAGAACACTGAAGCTTTCTTT.

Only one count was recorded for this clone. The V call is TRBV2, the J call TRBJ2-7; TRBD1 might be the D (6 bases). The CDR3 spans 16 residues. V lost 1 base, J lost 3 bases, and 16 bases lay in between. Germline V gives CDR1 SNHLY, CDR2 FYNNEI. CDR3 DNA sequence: TGTGCCAGCAGTGAAGATGGGCAGGGGTTTAACTACGAGCAGTACTTC. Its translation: CASSEDGQGFNYEQYF.

The CDR3 is CASSLLAGWNNEQFF. The CDR3 bases are TGTGCCAGCAGCTTGTTAGCGGGGTGGAACAATGAGCAGTTCTTC. This chain links TRBV5-6 with TRBJ2-1, with 8 bases that match TRBD2. Germline values: CDR1 SGHDT, CDR2 YYEEEE. The CDR3 loop spans 15 amino acids. V trimming: 1 base; J trimming: 5 bases; junction bases outside the gene matches: 5.

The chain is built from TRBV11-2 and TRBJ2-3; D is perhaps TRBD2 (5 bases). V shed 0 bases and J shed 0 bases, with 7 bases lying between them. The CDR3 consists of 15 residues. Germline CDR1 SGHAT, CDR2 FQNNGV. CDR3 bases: TGTGCCAGCAGCTTAGACGGCGGGAGCACAGATACGCAGTATTTT. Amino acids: CASSLDGGSTDTQYF.

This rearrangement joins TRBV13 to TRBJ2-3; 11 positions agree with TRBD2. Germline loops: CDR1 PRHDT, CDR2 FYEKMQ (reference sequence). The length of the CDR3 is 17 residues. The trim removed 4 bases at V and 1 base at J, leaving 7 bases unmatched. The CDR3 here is CASSSPPLAGGTDTQYF. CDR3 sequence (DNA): TGTGCCAGCAGCTCCCCCCCACTAGCGGGAGGCACAGATACGCAGTATTTT.

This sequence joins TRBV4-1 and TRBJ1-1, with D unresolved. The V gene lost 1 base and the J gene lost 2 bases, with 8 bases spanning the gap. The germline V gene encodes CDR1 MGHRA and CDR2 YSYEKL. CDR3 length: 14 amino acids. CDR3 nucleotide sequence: TGCGCCAGCAGCCAAGTGGGAGGAAACACTGAAGCTTTCTTT. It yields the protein CASSQVGGNTEAFF.

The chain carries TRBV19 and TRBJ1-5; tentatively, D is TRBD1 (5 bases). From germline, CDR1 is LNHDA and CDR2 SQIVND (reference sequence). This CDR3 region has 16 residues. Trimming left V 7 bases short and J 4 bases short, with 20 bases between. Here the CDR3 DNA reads TGTGCCAGTAACTCCCAGGGATTCGGTCGTAATCAGCCCCAGCATTTT. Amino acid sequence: CASNSQGFGRNQPQHF. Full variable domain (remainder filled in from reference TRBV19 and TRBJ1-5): DGGITQSPKYLFRKEGQNVTLSCEQNLNHDAMYWYRQDPGQGLRLIYYSQIVNDFQKGDIAEGYSVSREKKESFPLTVTSAQKNPTAFYLCASNSQGFGRNQPQHFGDGTRLSIL.

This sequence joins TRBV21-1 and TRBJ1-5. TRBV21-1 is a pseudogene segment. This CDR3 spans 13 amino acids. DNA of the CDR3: TGTGCCATCCCTAGGGAGGGTCTTCAGCCCCAGCATTTT. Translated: CAIPREGLQPQHF.

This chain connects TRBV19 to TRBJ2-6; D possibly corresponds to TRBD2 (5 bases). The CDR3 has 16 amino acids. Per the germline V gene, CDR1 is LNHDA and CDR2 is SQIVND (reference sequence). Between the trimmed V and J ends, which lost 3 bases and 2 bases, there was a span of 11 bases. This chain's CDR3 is CASSISEGPGANVLTF. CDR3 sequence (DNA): TGTGCCAGTAGTATCTCTGAGGGCCCTGGGGCCAACGTCCTGACTTTC.

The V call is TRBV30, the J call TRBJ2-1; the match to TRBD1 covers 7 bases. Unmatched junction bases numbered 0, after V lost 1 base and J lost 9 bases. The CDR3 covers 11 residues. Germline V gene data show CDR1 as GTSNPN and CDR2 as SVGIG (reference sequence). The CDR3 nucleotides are TGTGCCTGGAGTGACAGGGGTGAGCAGTTCTTC. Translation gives CAWSDRGEQFF.

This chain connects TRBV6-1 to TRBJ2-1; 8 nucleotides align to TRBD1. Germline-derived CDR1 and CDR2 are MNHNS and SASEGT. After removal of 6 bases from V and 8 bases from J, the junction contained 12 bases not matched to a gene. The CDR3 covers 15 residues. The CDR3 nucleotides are TGTGCCAGCAGGGGGGACAGGACCCTAAATGATGAGCAGTTCTTC. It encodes CASRGDRTLNDEQFF.

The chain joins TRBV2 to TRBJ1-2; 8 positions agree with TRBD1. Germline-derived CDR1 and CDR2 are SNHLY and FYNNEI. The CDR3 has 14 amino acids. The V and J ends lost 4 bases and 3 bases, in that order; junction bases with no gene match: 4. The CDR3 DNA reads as TGTGCCAGCAGTGCCGACAGGGGTGACTATGGCTACACCTTC. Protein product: CASSADRGDYGYTF. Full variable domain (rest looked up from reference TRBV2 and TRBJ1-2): EPEVTQTPSHQVTQMGQEVILRCVPISNHLYFYWYRQILGQKVEFLVSFYNNEISEKSEIFDDQFSVERPDGSNFTLKIRSTKLEDSAMYFCASSADRGDYGYTFGSGTRLTVV.

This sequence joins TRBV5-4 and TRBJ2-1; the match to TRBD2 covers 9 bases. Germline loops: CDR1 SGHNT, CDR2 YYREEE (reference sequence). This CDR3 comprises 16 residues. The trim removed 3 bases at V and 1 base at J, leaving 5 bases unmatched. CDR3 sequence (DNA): TGTGCCAGCAGCTGGGGACTAGCAGGGTCCTACAATGAGCAGTTCTTC. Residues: CASSWGLAGSYNEQFF.